The clone carrying this T cell receptor beta chain was seen ten or more times. The antigen remains unidentified. This CDR3 has 11 residues. Trimming shortened V by 1 base and J by 6 bases, and 4 bases separated the two germline ends. Germline assignment: CDR1 ENHRY and CDR2 SYGVKD. Primers used in a second PCR of about 7 to 12 cycles were a sample-barcoded 5' primer and a J-beta primer mix. TCRdb reanalysed the 5' RACE reads using MiXCR and keeps one entry per CDR3 protein. The top ten hold about 9.4% of the sample, which has about 930,000 distinct CDR3 sequences, 25% to 35% seen once. The data stem from a study of blood T cells in healthy people across ages. Whole-study findings and limits: Older individuals had lower TCR beta diversity per million T cells (the decline was roughly linear).

These sequences were also reported in another study, on T cells of mothers and their children. Turning to that study: Three healthy Caucasian mothers served as donors, and their six children did as well. It was found that thymic selection shapes TCR recombination output similarly in related and unrelated pairs.

The clonotype was recovered from a woman in her 40s in good health. The chain recombines TRBV10-3 with TRBJ2-7; unclear D gene. The sequencing sample was made of blood. CDR3 protein: CAISELGEQYF. DNA of the CDR3: TGTGCCATCAGTGAGTTGGGCGAGCAGTACTTC.